Following are 14 T cell receptor beta chains from one sample sequenced in a study of OX40 agonist ivuxolimab in advanced cancers. Library preparation was by the immunoSEQ multiplex PCR assay. What TCRdb holds here is the immuneACCESS table cut down to in-frame rearrangements. Part of the clones is not present; checked against another copy, under half of the missing clones reflect an unresolved V gene, and the others are unexplained. Present in this sample are tens of thousands of clones, 90% of which were seen just once. The ten top clones hold over 9.5% of the sample. The sample was CD4+ or CD8+ T cells sorted from blood, taken in a trial of the OX40 agonist ivuxolimab. These receptors originate from an adult with an advanced solid tumor such as melanoma, head and neck, liver or kidney cancer.

The chain has TRBV7-3 and TRBJ2-3, with unresolved D. The CDR3 loop spans 16 amino acids. Germline loops: CDR1 SGHTA, CDR2 FQGTGA. Trimming shortened V by 5 bases and J by 0 bases, and 15 bases separated the two germline ends. The CDR3 sequence: CASSRRPGFSTDTQYF. Here the CDR3 DNA reads TGTGCCAGCAGCCGCCGCCCGGGTTTTAGCACAGATACGCAGTATTTT.

The gene calls are TRBV11-3 and TRBJ2-7; D is ambiguous. V was shortened by 5 bases and J by 5 bases, with 7 bases between the two germline ends. The length of the CDR3 is 11 residues. CDR1 and CDR2 (germline): SGHNT, YENEEA. The CDR3 DNA sequence: TGTGCCAGCAGCACCGACCACGAGCAGTACTTC. It codes for CASSTDHEQYF.

The chain is built from TRBV10-3 and TRBJ1-1; D gene uncertain. CDR1 and CDR2 (germline): ENHRY, SYGVKD. V was pared by 5 bases and J by 1 base, with 8 bases between. This CDR3 has 13 amino acids. The CDR3 region has the DNA TGTGCCATCAGTACAATAAAGAACACTGAAGCTTTCTTT. As protein: CAISTIKNTEAFF.

This sequence joins TRBV5-5 and TRBJ1-1; TRBD1 matches 8 bases. With 4 bases clipped from V and 5 bases from J, the junction kept 7 bases outside the gene matches. CDR1 is SGHKS, CDR2 YYEKEE, per germline (reference sequence). This CDR3 is 14 amino acids long. CDR3 sequence: CASSPDRVGTEAFF. In nucleotides, the CDR3 is TGTGCCAGCAGCCCGGACAGGGTAGGGACTGAAGCTTTCTTT.

The chain employs TRBV5-1 and TRBJ1-1; D is ambiguous. Trimming shortened V by 4 bases and J by 0 bases, and 13 bases separated the two germline ends. The germline CDR1 and CDR2 sequences are SGHRS and YFSETQ. The CDR3 sequence is 15 residues long. The DNA of the CDR3 is TGCGCCAGCAGCCCGACGGGTCTCATGAACACTGAAGCTTTCTTT. Its translation: CASSPTGLMNTEAFF.

The chain joins TRBV5-1 to TRBJ2-5; D is uncertain. From germline, CDR1 is SGHRS and CDR2 YFSETQ. The CDR3 loop spans 13 amino acids. The V end was cut by 2 bases, the J end by 1 base, with 6 bases between. This CDR3 reads CASSFGGQETQYF. The CDR3 DNA is TGCGCCAGCAGCTTTGGCGGCCAAGAGACCCAGTACTTC.

The chain recombines TRBV28 with TRBJ2-5; D call uncertain. Trimming took 8 bases from V and 4 from J, leaving 8 bases between them. Germline CDR1 and CDR2: MDHEN and SYDVKM. This CDR3 comprises 11 residues. The CDR3 is CASALRETQYF. The CDR3 DNA reads TGTGCCAGCGCACTCCGAGAGACCCAGTACTTC.

The chain carries TRBV29-1 and TRBJ2-7; TRBD2 aligns across 10 bases. The V gene end was trimmed by 0 bases and the J gene end by 6 bases; junction bases not matched to a gene: 20. The CDR3 contains 19 residues. CDR1 and CDR2 (germline): SQVTM, ANQGSEA. The CDR3 is CSVEEGASGSRRGGIEQYF. DNA of the CDR3: TGCAGCGTTGAAGAGGGTGCTAGCGGGAGCCGCAGGGGTGGGATCGAGCAGTACTTC.

The chain joins TRBV6-5 to TRBJ2-7; D unclear. The CDR3 contains 16 residues. V shed 2 bases and J shed 2 bases, with 16 bases lying between them. The germline gives CDR1 MNHEY, CDR2 SVGAGI. The CDR3 here is CASSYNQNGATYEQYF. CDR3 nucleotide sequence: TGTGCCAGCAGTTACAACCAGAACGGAGCAACCTACGAGCAGTACTTC.

CDR3 residues: CASSASGFGDTQYF. The DNA of the CDR3 is TGTGCCAGCAGTGCTAGCGGTTTCGGAGATACGCAGTATTTT. The chain has TRBV25-1 and TRBJ2-3; TRBD2 aligns across 7 bases. Germline V gene sequence: CDR1 MGHDK, CDR2 SYGVNS. The CDR3 runs 14 residues. Unmatched junction bases numbered 6, after V lost 4 bases and J lost 5 bases.

The chain carries TRBV28 and TRBJ2-7; 8 bases are a match to TRBD2. The germline V gene encodes CDR1 MDHEN and CDR2 SYDVKM. This CDR3 region has 15 residues. V shed 3 bases, J shed 1 base, and the junction held 5 bases outside the gene matches. CDR3 loop: CASSLGVAGSYEQYF. In DNA form, the CDR3 reads TGTGCCAGCAGTTTGGGAGTAGCGGGATCCTACGAGCAGTACTTC. The whole variable domain, filled in from reference TRBV28 and TRBJ2-7, reads DVKVTQSSRYLVKRTGEKVFLECVQDMDHENMFWYRQDPGLGLRLIYFSYDVKMKEKGDIPEGYSVSREKKERFSLILESASTNQTSMYLCASSLGVAGSYEQYFGPGTRLTVT.

The chain carries TRBV6-5 and TRBJ2-3; D possibly corresponds to TRBD2 (6 bases). The CDR3 runs to 14 residues. Looked up from germline, CDR1 is MNHEY and CDR2 is SVGAGI. The V end lost 2 bases, the J end lost 6 bases, and 12 bases lay between the germline ends. The CDR3 bases are TGTGCCAGCAGTTACGGGGGGTTATCGGATACGCAGTATTTT. Residues: CASSYGGLSDTQYF.

This chain connects TRBV5-4 to TRBJ2-7; TRBD1 agrees at 9 bases. The CDR3 loop spans 16 amino acids. Trimming at V came to 0 bases and at J to 2 bases, leaving 6 bases not matched to a gene. Germline CDR1 and CDR2: SGHNT and YYREEE (reference sequence). The CDR3 DNA reads as TGTGCCAGCAGCTTGGCCGGGACAGGGAGAGCCTACGAGCAGTACTTC. Its protein is CASSLAGTGRAYEQYF.

The chain has TRBV7-8 and TRBJ1-1; TRBD1 matches at 7 bases. V gave up 5 bases and J gave up 5 bases; unmatched junction bases: 8. The germline V gene encodes CDR1 SGHVS and CDR2 FQNEAQ. This CDR3 spans 14 amino acids. The CDR3 DNA is TGTGCCAGCAGCCGCAGGGGGAGTGGGACTGAAGCTTTCTTT. It codes for CASSRRGSGTEAFF.